Given below is one TCR beta chain in context. In the original workflow: Amplifying reference gene primers gave estimates of nucleated cell counts. Method: immunoSEQ multiplex PCR; TCRdb's copy keeps in-frame clones and lacks some. V and J calls and clone size are those listed in that table; D and trimming were worked out from the DNA. The data hold about 140,000 clones, with about 90% observed a single time. The CDR3 is made up of 13 amino acids. Trimming left V 7 bases short and J 4 bases short, with 11 bases between. This specimen comes from a study of blood T cell repertoires in COVID-19. About the study: Sites across the United States, Italy and Spain contributed samples from acute and convalescent COVID-19. Sources were T cells, B-cell-depleted T cells, or PBMCs; the material itself was cDNA or gDNA.

This TCR came from a woman older than 75 with acute or convalescent COVID-19. The chain joins TRBV12-3 or TRBV12-4 to TRBJ1-3; possible D gene TRBD1, 5 bases. The sample consisted of peripheral blood. As DNA, the CDR3 is TGTGCCAGCACCCCAGGGTCCGGAAACACCATATATTTT. Translating gives CASTPGSGNTIYF.